This T cell receptor (beta chain) was sequenced for a study of cytomegalovirus exposure and HLA in healthy donors. Study outcomes and limitations: A later analysis linked a missense variant in DCLRE1C to the trimming of TCR beta V and J genes. In a later analysis, common viral pathogens appeared linked to several of the most significant clusters. When a later analysis compared HLA-associated TCR beta chains with equally common others, the HLA-associated chains turned out to be more clonally expanded and to have lower generation probabilities.

PCR employed 60 Vbeta and 13 Jbeta primers. Under the authors' procedure: In a later analysis, around 10 million of around 75 million unique beta chains occurred in at least two donors. Method: immunoSEQ multiplex PCR; TCRdb's copy keeps in-frame clones and lacks some. V and J calls and clone size are those listed in that table; D and trimming were worked out from the DNA. The repertoire holds more than 200,000 clones, with over 65% as singletons. This clone has just one count. Antigen specificity is unknown. CDR1 and CDR2 (germline): SGHNT, YENEEA. This CDR3 spans 20 amino acids. The junction had 14 bases not matched to a gene; V was cut back by 4 bases and J by 0 bases.

The source of this sequence is a man aged 35-49 years in good health and CMV-seronegative. Material for sequencing was PBMCs. The chain is built from TRBV11-3 and TRBJ2-2, with 10 bases identical to TRBD2. CDR3 sequence reads: CASSSISGGPYHTNTGELFF. DNA of the CDR3: TGTGCCAGCAGCTCGATTAGCGGGGGGCCCTACCACACGAACACCGGGGAGCTGTTTTTT.